This entry concerns a single TCR beta chain. What it binds is not known. V was trimmed by 3 bases and J by 5 bases, leaving 14 bases between them. Germline V gives CDR1 LNHDA, CDR2 SQIVND (reference sequence). The CDR3 runs to 15 residues. The record originates from a study of shared clonotypes between healthy human individuals. Deep-level assay runs were performed. Several immunoSEQ 96-well plates shared each subset's DNA, each plate a replicate. Repertoires were generated with immunoSEQ multiplex PCR, while TCRdb's copy carries only in-frame clones and drops some. Of fewer than 2.5 million clones listed, roughly 93% are singletons. Notes on the study in general: Several donors shared approximately 5% of their naive CD4 clonotypes. It was only blood that was sampled, and tissue repertoires likely differ.

The sample was naive CD4+ T cells from PBMCs. The subset here: CD45RA+ positively selected. This TCR came from a man aged 18 to 30 in good health. Some clones in this sample may be carry-over from other donors' samples. V is TRBV19 and J is TRBJ1-5, with D uncertain. CDR3 nucleotide sequence: TGTGCCAGTAGTATTCCCCCGGCAGGCTATCAGCCCCAGCATTTT. It translates to CASSIPPAGYQPQHF.